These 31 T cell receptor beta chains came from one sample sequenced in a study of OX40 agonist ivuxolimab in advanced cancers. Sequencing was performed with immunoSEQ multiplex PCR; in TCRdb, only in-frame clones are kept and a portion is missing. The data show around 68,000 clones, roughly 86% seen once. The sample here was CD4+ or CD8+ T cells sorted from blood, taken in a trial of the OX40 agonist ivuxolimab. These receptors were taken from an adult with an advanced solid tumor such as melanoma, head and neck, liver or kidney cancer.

CDR3 DNA: TGTGCCAGCAGCATCAGGGACTCTAATGAAAAACTGTTTTTT. Its translation: CASSIRDSNEKLFF. The genes are TRBV7-8 and TRBJ1-4; a possible D gene is TRBD1 (5 bases). Deletions cut 5 bases from V and 3 bases from J, with 10 bases between. CDR1 is SGHVS, CDR2 FQNEAQ, per germline. The CDR3 has 14 residues.

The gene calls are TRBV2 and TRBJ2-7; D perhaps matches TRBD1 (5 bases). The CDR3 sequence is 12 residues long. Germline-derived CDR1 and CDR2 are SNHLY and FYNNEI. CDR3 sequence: CACRDSSYEQYF. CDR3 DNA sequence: TGTGCTTGCAGGGATAGCTCCTACGAGCAGTACTTC.

The CDR3 here is CASVRDGQVDTQYF. The DNA of the CDR3 is TGTGCCAGCGTACGGGACGGACAAGTAGATACGCAGTATTTT. The V and J genes are TRBV7-2 and TRBJ2-3, with D perhaps TRBD1 or TRBD2 (5 bases each). The V end lost 8 bases, the J end lost 5 bases, and 17 bases lay between the germline ends. CDR3 length equals 14 residues. Germline V gives CDR1 SGHTA, CDR2 FQGNSA.

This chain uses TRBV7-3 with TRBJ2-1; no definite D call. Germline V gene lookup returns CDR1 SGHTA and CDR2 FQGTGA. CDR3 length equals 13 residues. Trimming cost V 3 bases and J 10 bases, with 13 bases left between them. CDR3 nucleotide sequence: TGTGCCAGCAGCTTGGGTCCCGAGCAAGAGCAGTTCTTC. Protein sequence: CASSLGPEQEQFF. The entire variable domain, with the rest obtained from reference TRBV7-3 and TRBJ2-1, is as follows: GAGVSQTPSNKVTEKGKYVELRCDPISGHTALYWYRQSLGQGPEFLIYFQGTGAADDSGLPNDRFFAVRPEGSVSTLKIQRTERGDSAVYLCASSLGPEQEQFFGPGTRLTVL.

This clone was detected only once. In nucleotides, the CDR3 is TGCGCCAGCAGCTTGTCTCTACGTTCTGGCTACACCTTC. It specifies CASSLSLRSGYTF. The chain recombines TRBV5-1 with TRBJ1-2; D uncertain. The ends were cut back, 1 base at V and 7 bases at J, with 11 bases in the middle. Germline V CDR1 and CDR2: SGHRS, YFSETQ. The CDR3 consists of 13 residues.

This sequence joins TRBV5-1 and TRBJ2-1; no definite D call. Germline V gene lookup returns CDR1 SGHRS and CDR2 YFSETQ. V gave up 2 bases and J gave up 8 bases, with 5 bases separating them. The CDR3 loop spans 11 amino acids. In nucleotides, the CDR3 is TGCGCCAGCAGCTTTAGTCATGAGCAGTTCTTC. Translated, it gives CASSFSHEQFF.

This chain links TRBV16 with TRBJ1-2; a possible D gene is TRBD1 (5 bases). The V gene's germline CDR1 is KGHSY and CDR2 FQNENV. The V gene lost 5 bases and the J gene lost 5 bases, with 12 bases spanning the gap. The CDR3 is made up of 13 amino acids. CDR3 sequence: CASSSGRLYGYTF. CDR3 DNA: TGTGCCAGCAGCTCGGGACGGTTGTATGGCTACACCTTC. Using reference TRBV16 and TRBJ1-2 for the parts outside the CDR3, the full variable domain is GEEVAQTPKHLVRGEGQKAKLYCAPIKGHSYVFWYQQVLKNEFKFLISFQNENVFDETGMPKERFSAKCLPNSPCSLEIQATKLEDSAVYFCASSSGRLYGYTFGSGTRLTVV.

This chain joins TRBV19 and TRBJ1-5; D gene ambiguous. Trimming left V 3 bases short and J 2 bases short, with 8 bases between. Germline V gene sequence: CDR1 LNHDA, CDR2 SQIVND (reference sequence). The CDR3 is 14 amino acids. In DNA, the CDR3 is TGTGCCAGTAGTATGGCGGCTGGCAATCAGCCCCAGCATTTT. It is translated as CASSMAAGNQPQHF.

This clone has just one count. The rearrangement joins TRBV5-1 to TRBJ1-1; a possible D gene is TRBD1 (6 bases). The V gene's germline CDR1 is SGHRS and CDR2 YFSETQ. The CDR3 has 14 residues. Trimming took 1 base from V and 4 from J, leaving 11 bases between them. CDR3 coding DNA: TGCGCCAGCAGCTTGTCCAGGGGTGGCACTGAAGCTTTCTTT. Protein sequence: CASSLSRGGTEAFF.

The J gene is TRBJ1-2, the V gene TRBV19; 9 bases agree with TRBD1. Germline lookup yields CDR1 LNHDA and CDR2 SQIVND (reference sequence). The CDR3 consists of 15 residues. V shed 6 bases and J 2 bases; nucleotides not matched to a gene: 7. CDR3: CASSLIGTGNYGYTF. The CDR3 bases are TGTGCCAGTAGCCTCATCGGGACAGGGAACTATGGCTACACCTTC.

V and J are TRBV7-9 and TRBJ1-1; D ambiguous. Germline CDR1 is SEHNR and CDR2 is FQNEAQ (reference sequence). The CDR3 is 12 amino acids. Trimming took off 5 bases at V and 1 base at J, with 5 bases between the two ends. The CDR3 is CASSTTNTEAFF. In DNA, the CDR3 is TGTGCCAGCAGCACAACGAACACTGAAGCTTTCTTT.

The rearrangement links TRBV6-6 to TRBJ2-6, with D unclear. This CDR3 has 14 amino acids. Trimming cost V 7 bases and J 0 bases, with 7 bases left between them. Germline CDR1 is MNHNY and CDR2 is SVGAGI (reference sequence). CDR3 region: CASKLDSGANVLTF. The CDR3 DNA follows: TGTGCCAGCAAATTAGACTCTGGGGCCAACGTCCTGACTTTC.

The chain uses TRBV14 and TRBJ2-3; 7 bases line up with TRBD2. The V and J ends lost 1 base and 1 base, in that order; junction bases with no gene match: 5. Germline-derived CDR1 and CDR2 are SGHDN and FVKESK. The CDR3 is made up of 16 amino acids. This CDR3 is CASSQGWLAGTDTQYF. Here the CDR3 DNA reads TGTGCCAGCAGCCAAGGGTGGCTAGCGGGCACAGATACGCAGTATTTT.

CDR3 region: CASRTGKPISYNEQFF. CDR3 DNA: TGCGCCAGCAGAACAGGGAAACCTATCTCCTACAATGAGCAGTTCTTC. This chain links TRBV5-1 with TRBJ2-1; D possibly corresponds to TRBD1 (6 bases). Between the trimmed V and J ends, which lost 5 bases and 0 bases, there was a span of 15 bases. CDR1 SGHRS and CDR2 YFSETQ come from the germline V gene. This CDR3 is 16 amino acids long.

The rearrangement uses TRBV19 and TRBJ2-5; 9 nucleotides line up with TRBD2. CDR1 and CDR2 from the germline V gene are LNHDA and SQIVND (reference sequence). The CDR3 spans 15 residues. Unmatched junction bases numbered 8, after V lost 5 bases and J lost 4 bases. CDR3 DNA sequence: TGTGCCAGTAGTCCCTCCCCTAGCGGGACAGAGACCCAGTACTTC. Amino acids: CASSPSPSGTETQYF.

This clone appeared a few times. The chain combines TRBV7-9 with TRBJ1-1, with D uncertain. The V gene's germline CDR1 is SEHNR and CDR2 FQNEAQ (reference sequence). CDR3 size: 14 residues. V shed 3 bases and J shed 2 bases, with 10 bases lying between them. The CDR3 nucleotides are TGTGCCAGCAGCTTGGAGGGAGTAAACACTGAAGCTTTCTTT. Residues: CASSLEGVNTEAFF.

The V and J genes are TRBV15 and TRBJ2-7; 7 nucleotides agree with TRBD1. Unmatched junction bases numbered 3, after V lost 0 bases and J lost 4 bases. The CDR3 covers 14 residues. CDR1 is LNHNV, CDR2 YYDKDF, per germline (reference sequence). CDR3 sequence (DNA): TGTGCCACCAGCAGAGAACAGGGGCAGTACGAGCAGTACTTC. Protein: CATSREQGQYEQYF.

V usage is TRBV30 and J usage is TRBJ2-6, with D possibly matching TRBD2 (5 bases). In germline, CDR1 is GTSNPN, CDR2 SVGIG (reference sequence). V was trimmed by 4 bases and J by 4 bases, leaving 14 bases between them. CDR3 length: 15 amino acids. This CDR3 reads CAWTPGRPGANVLTF. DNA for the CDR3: TGTGCCTGGACCCCTGGGAGACCCGGGGCCAACGTCCTGACTTTC. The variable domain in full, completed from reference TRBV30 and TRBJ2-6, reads SQTIHQWPATLVQPVGSPLSLECTVEGTSNPNLYWYRQAAGRGLQLLFYSVGIGQISSEVPQNLSASRPQDRQFILSSKKLLLSDSGFYLCAWTPGRPGANVLTFGAGSRLTVL.

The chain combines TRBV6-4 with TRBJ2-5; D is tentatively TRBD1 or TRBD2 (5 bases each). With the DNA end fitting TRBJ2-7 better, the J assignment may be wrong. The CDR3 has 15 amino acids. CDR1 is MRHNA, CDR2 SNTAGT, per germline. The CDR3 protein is CASSSYPGPSYEQYF. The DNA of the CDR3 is TGTGCCAGCAGTTCGTACCCGGGACCTTCCTACGAGCAGTACTTC.

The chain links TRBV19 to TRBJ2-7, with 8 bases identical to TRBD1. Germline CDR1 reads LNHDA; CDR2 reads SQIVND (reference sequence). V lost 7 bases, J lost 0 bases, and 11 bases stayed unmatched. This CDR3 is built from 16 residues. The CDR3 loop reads CASTPGGGDPSYEQYF. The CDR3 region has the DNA TGTGCCAGTACCCCAGGGGGCGGAGATCCCTCCTACGAGCAGTACTTC.

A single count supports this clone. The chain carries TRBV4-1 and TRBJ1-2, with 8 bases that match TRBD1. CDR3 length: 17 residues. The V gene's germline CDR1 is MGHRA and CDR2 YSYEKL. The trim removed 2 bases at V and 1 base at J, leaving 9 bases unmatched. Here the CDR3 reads CASSQSPDRGFNYGYTF. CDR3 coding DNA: TGCGCCAGCAGCCAATCCCCCGACAGGGGATTTAACTATGGCTACACCTTC.

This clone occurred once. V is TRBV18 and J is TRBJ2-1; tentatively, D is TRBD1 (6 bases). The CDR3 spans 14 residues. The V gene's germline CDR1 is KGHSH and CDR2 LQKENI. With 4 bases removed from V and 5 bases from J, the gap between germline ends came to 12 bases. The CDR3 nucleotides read TGTGCCAGCTCACTTACCCAGGGGAACAATGAGCAGTTCTTC. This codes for CASSLTQGNNEQFF.

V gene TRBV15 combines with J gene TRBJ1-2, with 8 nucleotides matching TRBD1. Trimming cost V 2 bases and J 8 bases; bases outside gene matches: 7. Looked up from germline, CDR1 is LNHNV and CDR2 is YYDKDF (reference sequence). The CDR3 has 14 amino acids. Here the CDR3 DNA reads TGTGCCACCAGCAGATACAGGGGGAGTGGCGGCTACACCTTC. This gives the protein CATSRYRGSGGYTF.

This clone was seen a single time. The CDR3 region has the DNA TGTGCCACCAGTGACCTGCGGGATGAGCAGTTCTTC. This encodes CATSDLRDEQFF. The genes are TRBV15 and TRBJ2-1; weak D call: TRBD2 (5 bases). CDR1 is LNHNV and CDR2 is YYDKDF in the germline V gene (reference sequence). The CDR3 runs to 12 residues. V was clipped by 6 bases and J by 8 bases, with 11 bases between them.

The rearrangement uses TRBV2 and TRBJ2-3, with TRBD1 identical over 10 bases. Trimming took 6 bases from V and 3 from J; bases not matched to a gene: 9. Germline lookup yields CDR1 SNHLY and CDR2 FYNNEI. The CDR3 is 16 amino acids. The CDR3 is CASSLGTGVLTDTQYF. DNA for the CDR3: TGTGCCAGCAGCCTCGGGACAGGGGTGTTAACAGATACGCAGTATTTT.

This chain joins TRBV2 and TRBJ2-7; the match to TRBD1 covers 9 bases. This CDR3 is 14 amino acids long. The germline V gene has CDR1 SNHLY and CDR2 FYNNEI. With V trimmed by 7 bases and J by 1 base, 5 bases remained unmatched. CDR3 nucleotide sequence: TGTGCCAGCAAACCGGGACAGGGATCCTACGAGCAGTACTTC. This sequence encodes CASKPGQGSYEQYF.

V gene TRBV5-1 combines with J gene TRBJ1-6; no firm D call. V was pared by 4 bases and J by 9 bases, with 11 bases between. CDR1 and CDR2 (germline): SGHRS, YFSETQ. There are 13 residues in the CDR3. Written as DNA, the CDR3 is TGCGCCAGCAGCGAACAAGAAGGTTCACCCCTCCACTTT. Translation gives CASSEQEGSPLHF.

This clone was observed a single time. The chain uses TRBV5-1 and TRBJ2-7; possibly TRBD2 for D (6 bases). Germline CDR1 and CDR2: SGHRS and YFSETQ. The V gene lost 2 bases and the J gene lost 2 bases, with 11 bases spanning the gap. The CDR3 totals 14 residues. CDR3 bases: TGCGCCAGCAGCTTAACTCCGGGGGCCTACGAGCAGTACTTC. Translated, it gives CASSLTPGAYEQYF. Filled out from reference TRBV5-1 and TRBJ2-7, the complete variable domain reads KAGVTQTPRYLIKTRGQQVTLSCSPISGHRSVSWYQQTPGQGLQFLFEYFSETQRNKGNFPGRFSGRQFSNSRSEMNVSTLELGDSALYLCASSLTPGAYEQYFGPGTRLTVT.

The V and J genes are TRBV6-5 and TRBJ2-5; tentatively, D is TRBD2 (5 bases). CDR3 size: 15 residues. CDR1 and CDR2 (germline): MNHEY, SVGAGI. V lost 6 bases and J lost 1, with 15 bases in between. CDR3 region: CASRSEGLAQETQYF. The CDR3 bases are TGTGCCAGCAGGTCAGAGGGCTTGGCCCAAGAGACCCAGTACTTC.

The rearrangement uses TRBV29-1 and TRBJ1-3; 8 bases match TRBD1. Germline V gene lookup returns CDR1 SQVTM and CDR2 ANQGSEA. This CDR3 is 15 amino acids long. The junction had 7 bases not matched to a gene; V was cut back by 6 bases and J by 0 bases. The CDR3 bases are TGCAGCGTCGGGACAGGCGATGTCTCTGGAAACACCATATATTTT. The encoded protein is CSVGTGDVSGNTIYF.

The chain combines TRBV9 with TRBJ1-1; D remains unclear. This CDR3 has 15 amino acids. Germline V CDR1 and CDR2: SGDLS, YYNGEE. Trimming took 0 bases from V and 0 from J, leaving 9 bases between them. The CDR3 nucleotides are TGTGCCAGCAGCGTAGGGCACAGCCTGAACACTGAAGCTTTCTTT. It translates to CASSVGHSLNTEAFF.